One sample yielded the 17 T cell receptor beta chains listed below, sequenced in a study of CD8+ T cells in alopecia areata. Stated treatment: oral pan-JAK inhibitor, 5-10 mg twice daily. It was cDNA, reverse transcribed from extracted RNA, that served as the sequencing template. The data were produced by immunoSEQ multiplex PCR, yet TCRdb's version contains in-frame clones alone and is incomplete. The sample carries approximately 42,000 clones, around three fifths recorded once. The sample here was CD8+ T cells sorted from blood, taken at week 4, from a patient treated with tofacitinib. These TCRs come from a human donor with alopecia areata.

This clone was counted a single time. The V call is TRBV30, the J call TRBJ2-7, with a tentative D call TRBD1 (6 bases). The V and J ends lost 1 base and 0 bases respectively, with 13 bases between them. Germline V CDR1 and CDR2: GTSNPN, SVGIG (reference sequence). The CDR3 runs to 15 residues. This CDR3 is CAWSAGAGSSYEQYF. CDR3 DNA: TGTGCCTGGAGTGCAGGGGCAGGGAGCTCCTACGAGCAGTACTTC.

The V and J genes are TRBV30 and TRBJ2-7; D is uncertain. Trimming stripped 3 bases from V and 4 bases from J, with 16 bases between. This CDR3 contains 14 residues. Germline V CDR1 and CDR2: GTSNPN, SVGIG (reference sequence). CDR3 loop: CAWSHVNPLYEQYF. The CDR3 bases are TGTGCCTGGAGCCATGTAAACCCTTTATACGAGCAGTACTTC.

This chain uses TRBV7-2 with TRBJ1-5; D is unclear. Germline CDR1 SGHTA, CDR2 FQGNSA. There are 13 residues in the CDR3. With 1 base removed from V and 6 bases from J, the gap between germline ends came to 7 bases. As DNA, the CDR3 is TGTGCCAGCAGCTTAGAGGTTGGTCAGCCCCAGCATTTT. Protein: CASSLEVGQPQHF. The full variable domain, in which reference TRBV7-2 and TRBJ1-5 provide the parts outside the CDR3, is GAGVSQSPSNKVTEKGKDVELRCDPISGHTALYWYRQSLGQGLEFLIYFQGNSAPDKSGLPSDRFSAERTGGSVSTLTIQRTQQEDSAVYLCASSLEVGQPQHFGDGTRLSIL.

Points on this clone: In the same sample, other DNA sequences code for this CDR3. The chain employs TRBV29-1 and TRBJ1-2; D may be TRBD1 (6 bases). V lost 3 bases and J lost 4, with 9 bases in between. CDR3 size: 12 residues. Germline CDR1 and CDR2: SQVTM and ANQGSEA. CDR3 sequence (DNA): TGCAGCGTTGATCAGGGGCCCTATGGCTACACCTTC. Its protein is CSVDQGPYGYTF.

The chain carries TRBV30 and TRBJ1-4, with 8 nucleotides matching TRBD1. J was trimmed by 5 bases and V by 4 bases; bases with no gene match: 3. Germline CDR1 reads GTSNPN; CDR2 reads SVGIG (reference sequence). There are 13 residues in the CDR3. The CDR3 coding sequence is TGTGCCTGGACCTGGACAGGGAATGAAAAACTGTTTTTT. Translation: CAWTWTGNEKLFF. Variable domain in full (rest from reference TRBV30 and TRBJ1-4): SQTIHQWPATLVQPVGSPLSLECTVEGTSNPNLYWYRQAAGRGLQLLFYSVGIGQISSEVPQNLSASRPQDRQFILSSKKLLLSDSGFYLCAWTWTGNEKLFFGSGTQLSVL.

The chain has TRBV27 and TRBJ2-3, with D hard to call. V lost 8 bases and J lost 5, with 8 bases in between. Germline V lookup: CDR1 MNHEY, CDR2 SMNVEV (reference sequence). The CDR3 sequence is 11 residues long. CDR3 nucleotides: TGTGCCAGCGTTACGAGAGATACGCAGTATTTT. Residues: CASVTRDTQYF.

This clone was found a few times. DNA of the CDR3: TGCAGCGTTCATGGAGGGAACACCGGGGAGCTGTTTTTT. Translated, it gives CSVHGGNTGELFF. V gene TRBV29-1 combines with J gene TRBJ2-2; possibly TRBD2 for D (5 bases). The length of the CDR3 is 13 residues. Trimming cost V 5 bases and J 1 base, with 8 bases left between them. CDR1 SQVTM and CDR2 ANQGSEA come from the germline V gene.

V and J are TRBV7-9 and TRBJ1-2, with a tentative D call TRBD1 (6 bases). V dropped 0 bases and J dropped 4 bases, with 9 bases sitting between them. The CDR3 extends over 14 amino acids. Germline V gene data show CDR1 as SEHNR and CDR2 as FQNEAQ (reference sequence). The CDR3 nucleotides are TGTGCCAGCAGCTTAGCAACAGGGTCCTATGGCTACACCTTC. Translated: CASSLATGSYGYTF.

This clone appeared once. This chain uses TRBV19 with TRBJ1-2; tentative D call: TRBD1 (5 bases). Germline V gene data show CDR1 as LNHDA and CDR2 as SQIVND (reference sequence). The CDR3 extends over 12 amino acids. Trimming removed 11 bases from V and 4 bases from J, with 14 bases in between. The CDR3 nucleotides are TGTGCCGCAGGGATGTGGGCCTATGGCTACACCTTC. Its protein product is CAAGMWAYGYTF. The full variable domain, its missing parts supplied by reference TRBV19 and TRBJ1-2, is DGGITQSPKYLFRKEGQNVTLSCEQNLNHDAMYWYRQDPGQGLRLIYYSQIVNDFQKGDIAEGYSVSREKKESFPLTVTSAQKNPTAFYLCAAGMWAYGYTFGSGTRLTVV.

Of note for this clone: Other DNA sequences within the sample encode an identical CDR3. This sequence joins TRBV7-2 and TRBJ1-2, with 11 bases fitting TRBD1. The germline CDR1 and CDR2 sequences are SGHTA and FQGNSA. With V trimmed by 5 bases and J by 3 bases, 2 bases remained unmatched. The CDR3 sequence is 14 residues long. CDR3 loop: CASSGTGGDYGYTF. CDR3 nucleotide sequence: TGTGCCAGCAGCGGGACAGGGGGGGACTATGGCTACACCTTC.

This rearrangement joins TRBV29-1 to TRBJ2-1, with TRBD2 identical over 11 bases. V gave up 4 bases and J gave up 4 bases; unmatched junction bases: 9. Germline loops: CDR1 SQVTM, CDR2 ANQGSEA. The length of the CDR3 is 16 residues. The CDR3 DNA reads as TGCAGCGTTGCCGATTCGACTAGCGGGGTTTACAATGAGCAGTTCTTC. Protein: CSVADSTSGVYNEQFF.

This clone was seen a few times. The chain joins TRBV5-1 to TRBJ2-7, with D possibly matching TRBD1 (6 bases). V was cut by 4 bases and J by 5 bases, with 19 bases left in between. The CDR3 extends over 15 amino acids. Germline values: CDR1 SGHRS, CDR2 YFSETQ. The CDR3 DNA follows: TGCGCCAGCAGCAGCGCACAGGGATCTAGTGACGAGCAGTACTTC. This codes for CASSSAQGSSDEQYF.

The CDR3 protein is CASSSAGTESLDGYTF. CDR3 bases: TGTGCCAGCAGCTCAGCCGGGACAGAATCCTTGGATGGCTACACCTTC. The rearrangement joins TRBV11-2 to TRBJ1-2, with TRBD1 identical over 7 bases. CDR1 SGHAT and CDR2 FQNNGV come from the germline V gene. This CDR3 comprises 16 residues. Trimming at V came to 4 bases and at J to 6 bases, leaving 14 bases not matched to a gene.

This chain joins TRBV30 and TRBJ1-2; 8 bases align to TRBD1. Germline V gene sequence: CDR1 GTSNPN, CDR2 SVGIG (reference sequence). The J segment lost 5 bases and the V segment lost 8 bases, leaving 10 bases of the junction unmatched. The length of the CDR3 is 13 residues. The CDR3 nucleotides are TGTGCCGGATGGGACAGGACCCAGTATGGCTACACCTTC. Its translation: CAGWDRTQYGYTF.

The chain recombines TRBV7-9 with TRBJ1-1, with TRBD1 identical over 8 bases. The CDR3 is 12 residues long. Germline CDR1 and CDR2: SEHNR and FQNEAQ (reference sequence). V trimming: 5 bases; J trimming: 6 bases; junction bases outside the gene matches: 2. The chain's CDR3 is CASSTQGAEAFF. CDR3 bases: TGTGCCAGCAGCACACAGGGGGCTGAAGCTTTCTTT.

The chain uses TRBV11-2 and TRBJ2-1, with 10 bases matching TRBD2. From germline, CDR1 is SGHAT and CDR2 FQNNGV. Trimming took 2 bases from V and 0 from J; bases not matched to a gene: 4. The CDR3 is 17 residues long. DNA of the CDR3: TGTGCCAGCAGCTTAACTAGCGGGGTGAGCTCCTACAATGAGCAGTTCTTC. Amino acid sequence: CASSLTSGVSSYNEQFF.

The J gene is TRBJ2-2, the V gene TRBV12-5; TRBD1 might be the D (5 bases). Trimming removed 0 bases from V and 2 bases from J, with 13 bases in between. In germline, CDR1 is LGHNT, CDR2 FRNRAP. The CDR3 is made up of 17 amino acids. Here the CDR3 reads CASGLVQADINTGELFF. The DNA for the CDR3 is TGTGCTAGTGGTTTGGTACAGGCAGACATCAACACCGGGGAGCTGTTTTTT.